This T cell receptor (beta chain) was profiled in a study of naive and memory T cell subsets. An oligonucleotide containing a UMI was ligated to the 3' end of TCR cDNA. Amplification of ligated cDNA took four PCR rounds with SP2 and nested alpha and beta constant primers. Blood and skin TCR RNA was reverse transcribed with alpha and beta constant primers. MiXCR, run by TCRdb on the 5' RACE reads, gives a single entry per CDR3 protein. Here the sample spans 57,000 or so distinct CDR3 sequences, around 7.7% being singletons. This clonotype was picked up a small number of times. The sequence was obtained from a male donor in good health.

CDR3 in DNA: TGTGCCAGCAGTTCCCCCCAGGGGTTCTCCTACGAGCAGTACTTC. This encodes CASSSPQGFSYEQYF. V gene TRBV27 combines with J gene TRBJ2-7; weak D call: TRBD1 (6 bases). From germline, CDR1 is MNHEY and CDR2 SMNVEV (reference sequence). CDR3 length: 15 amino acids. The V and J ends lost 4 bases and 0 bases respectively, with 13 bases between them.